These 32 T cell receptor beta chains came from one sample sequenced in a study of beta chain features in type 1 diabetes. General study points: Within each of all four CD4+ subsets, Type 1 diabetes patients had TCRB CDR3s that were moderately but significantly shorter.

These receptors are not linked to any known antigen. The authors reverse transcribed all of the isolated RNA, so sequencing captured expressed TCRB transcripts. Measured with immunoSEQ multiplex PCR; TCRdb has only the in-frame clones, and not every one. The sample has about 28,000 clones, 65% seen once. Sequenced input: Tregs from blood. These receptors were collected from a woman under 40 with type 1 diabetes.

This clone was recorded a few times. The CDR3 reads CASRLTGTEAFF. The CDR3, as DNA: TGTGCCAGCAGACTAACAGGGACTGAAGCTTTCTTT. The chain joins TRBV5-6 to TRBJ1-1, with D possibly matching TRBD1 (6 bases). Germline values: CDR1 SGHDT, CDR2 YYEEEE. CDR3 length: 12 residues. V was trimmed by 5 bases and J by 5 bases, leaving 10 bases between them.

The rearrangement links TRBV6-5 to TRBJ1-1; no reliable D call. The V end lost 5 bases, the J end lost 1 base, and 8 bases lay between the germline ends. The length of the CDR3 is 13 residues. CDR1 and CDR2 from the germline V gene are MNHEY and SVGAGI. CDR3 sequence (DNA): TGTGCCAGCAGTGAACAACGGAACACTGAAGCTTTCTTT. Protein sequence: CASSEQRNTEAFF.

The gene calls are TRBV19 and TRBJ2-1; 10 bases fit TRBD2. The ends lost 7 bases at V and 8 bases at J; junction bases unmatched: 11. CDR3 length equals 15 residues. The V gene's germline CDR1 is LNHDA and CDR2 SQIVND (reference sequence). The CDR3 spells CASTSGTSAFDEQFF. CDR3 DNA: TGTGCCAGTACTTCCGGGACTAGCGCTTTCGATGAGCAGTTCTTC.

This clone was counted once. J is TRBJ2-7 and V is TRBV5-6, with TRBD1 identical over 10 bases. The V and J ends lost 4 bases and 2 bases, in that order; junction bases with no gene match: 6. Germline assignment: CDR1 SGHDT and CDR2 YYEEEE. CDR3 size: 15 residues. This CDR3 is CASSRQGAITYEQYF. In DNA form, the CDR3 reads TGTGCCAGCAGCCGACAGGGGGCTATCACCTACGAGCAGTACTTC.

The chain uses TRBV29-1 and TRBJ2-7, with TRBD1 identical over 9 bases. CDR3 size: 13 residues. Germline V gene data show CDR1 as SQVTM and CDR2 as ANQGSEA. J gave up 2 bases and V 7 bases, and 6 bases lay outside the gene matches. DNA of the CDR3: TGCAGCGGATCGACAGGGGGGCCCTACGAGCAGTACTTC. Translated: CSGSTGGPYEQYF.

J is TRBJ1-1 and V is TRBV7-3; no clear D gene. The CDR3 contains 13 residues. The V end lost 4 bases, the J end lost 3 bases, and 9 bases lay between the germline ends. Germline V lookup: CDR1 SGHTA, CDR2 FQGTGA. CDR3 residues: CASSSQADTEAFF. CDR3 bases: TGTGCCAGCAGCTCCCAGGCAGACACTGAAGCTTTCTTT.

This clone was seen a handful of times. An end of the junction differs from the germline gene, which may be a read error. Distinct nucleotide sequences in the sample also encode this CDR3. The rearrangement joins TRBV7-2 to TRBJ2-6; 7 nucleotides align to TRBD2. The CDR3 loop spans 19 amino acids. The germline CDR1 and CDR2 sequences are SGHTA and FQGNSA. In DNA form, the CDR3 reads TGTGCCAGCAGCTTACGTTCTGTCGGGAGGTTCTCTGGAGCCAACGTCCTGACTTTC. Amino acids: CASSLRSVGRFSGANVLTF.

CDR3 nucleotides: TGTGCCAGCAGCCTCAGGGATTGGGGCGGTGTTTCTCAGCCCCAGCATTTT. It yields the protein CASSLRDWGGVSQPQHF. V and J are TRBV7-8 and TRBJ1-5; a weak D match, TRBD1 (5 bases). In germline, CDR1 is SGHVS, CDR2 FQNEAQ. The CDR3 loop spans 17 amino acids. The ends were cut back, 5 bases at V and 6 bases at J, with 23 bases in the middle.

The rearrangement links TRBV7-9 to TRBJ1-5; D gene ambiguous. The V end lost 6 bases, the J end lost 8 bases, and 11 bases lay between the germline ends. From germline, CDR1 is SEHNR and CDR2 FQNEAQ (reference sequence). The CDR3 sequence is 12 residues long. This chain's CDR3 is CASSSGLEPQHF. The CDR3 nucleotides are TGTGCCAGCAGTTCCGGACTGGAGCCCCAGCATTTT. Full variable domain (outside the CDR3, taken from reference TRBV7-9 and TRBJ1-5): DTGVSQNPRHKITKRGQNVTFRCDPISEHNRLYWYRQTLGQGPEFLTYFQNEAQLEKSRLLSDRFSAERPKGSFSTLEIQRTEQGDSAMYLCASSSGLEPQHFGDGTRLSIL.

The CDR3 region has the DNA TGTGCCAGCAGCCCAAGGACCGACAGCGCCTATGGCTACACCTTC. Its translation: CASSPRTDSAYGYTF. The chain employs TRBV7-2 and TRBJ1-2; D may be TRBD1 (5 bases). Trimming took 5 bases from V and 4 from J, leaving 17 bases between them. The germline CDR1 and CDR2 sequences are SGHTA and FQGNSA. The CDR3 totals 15 residues.

This clone occurred once. The V gene is TRBV5-1, the J gene TRBJ2-7; possibly TRBD2 for D (6 bases). The CDR3 covers 14 residues. V lost 4 bases and J 3 bases, leaving 14 bases between the germline ends. The germline V gene has CDR1 SGHRS and CDR2 YFSETQ. CDR3 nucleotides: TGCGCCAGCAGCCCCCCTAGCGCGCACTACGAGCAGTACTTC. Protein sequence: CASSPPSAHYEQYF.

V and J are TRBV19 and TRBJ1-2; 7 bases map to TRBD1. The germline gives CDR1 LNHDA, CDR2 SQIVND (reference sequence). V was pared by 3 bases and J by 3 bases, with 10 bases of the junction left unmatched. The CDR3 length is 16 residues. CDR3 bases: TGTGCCAGTAGTATTAGAGGAGGTCAGGGGGACTATGGCTACACCTTC. Translating gives CASSIRGGQGDYGYTF.

This clone was observed a few times. The rearrangement links TRBV2 to TRBJ2-1; 8 bases align to TRBD1. Germline trimming cut 5 bases from V and 5 bases from J; bases unmatched to any gene: 8. The V gene's germline CDR1 is SNHLY and CDR2 FYNNEI. The CDR3 runs 15 residues. The CDR3 loop reads CASSIDRGSHNEQFF. The CDR3 DNA reads TGTGCCAGCAGTATTGACAGGGGAAGCCACAATGAGCAGTTCTTC.

This chain joins TRBV28 and TRBJ2-7; the match to TRBD2 covers 14 bases. The V gene's germline CDR1 is MDHEN and CDR2 SYDVKM. The CDR3 is 15 amino acids. Germline trimming cut 11 bases from V and 6 bases from J; bases unmatched to any gene: 12. The CDR3 bases are TGTGCCGCGACGCCGGGACTAGCGGGAGTCCTCGAGCAGTACTTC. Protein: CAATPGLAGVLEQYF.

The chain uses TRBV30 and TRBJ2-1, with 9 bases matching TRBD2. J lost 2 bases, V lost 3 bases, and 11 bases had no gene match. The CDR3 sequence is 17 residues long. Germline CDR1 GTSNPN, CDR2 SVGIG (reference sequence). The CDR3 sequence: CAWRLFGAGGTYNEQFF. The DNA of the CDR3 is TGTGCCTGGAGGTTGTTTGGAGCGGGAGGTACCTACAATGAGCAGTTCTTC. The full variable domain, rest sourced from reference TRBV30 and TRBJ2-1, is SQTIHQWPATLVQPVGSPLSLECTVEGTSNPNLYWYRQAAGRGLQLLFYSVGIGQISSEVPQNLSASRPQDRQFILSSKKLLLSDSGFYLCAWRLFGAGGTYNEQFFGPGTRLTVL.

The V gene is TRBV27, the J gene TRBJ2-5, with 7 bases lining up with TRBD1. The CDR3 has 16 amino acids. From germline, CDR1 is MNHEY and CDR2 SMNVEV (reference sequence). V dropped 5 bases and J dropped 5; count of bases not matched to a gene: 14. The CDR3 DNA sequence: TGTGCCAGCAGTCCTATAACAGGGGATGGTCGGGAGACCCAGTACTTC. It yields the protein CASSPITGDGRETQYF.

This clone occurred a few times. The J gene is TRBJ2-2, the V gene TRBV5-4; a weak D match, TRBD2 (6 bases). In germline, CDR1 is SGHNT, CDR2 YYREEE (reference sequence). Trimming took off 5 bases at V and 3 bases at J, with 17 bases between the two ends. CDR3 length: 16 residues. The CDR3: CASSRGTPLDTGELFF. CDR3 nucleotides: TGTGCCAGCAGTCGCGGGACCCCCTTAGACACCGGGGAGCTGTTTTTT.

The V call is TRBV7-9, the J call TRBJ1-1; no clear D. This CDR3 has 13 residues. Trimming removed 4 bases at V and 4 bases at J, with 10 bases between. Germline V lookup: CDR1 SEHNR, CDR2 FQNEAQ (reference sequence). CDR3 protein: CASSSTPSTEAFF. The CDR3 DNA is TGTGCCAGCAGCTCGACCCCTAGCACTGAAGCTTTCTTT.

The chain is built from TRBV12-5 and TRBJ2-6, with D possibly TRBD1 on 6 matching bases. Trimming shortened V by 5 bases and J by 0 bases, and 23 bases separated the two germline ends. Germline V gives CDR1 LGHNT, CDR2 FRNRAP. The CDR3 has 20 residues. The CDR3 DNA follows: TGTGCTAGTGGTCTACAAAGGACAGTCCTGCGTAGCTCTGGGGCCAACGTCCTGACTTTC. Protein product: CASGLQRTVLRSSGANVLTF.

The sample holds a few counts of this clone. The CDR3 reads CASSIAVDQPQHF. In nucleotides, the CDR3 is TGTGCCAGTAGTATCGCGGTAGATCAGCCCCAGCATTTT. J is TRBJ1-5 and V is TRBV19; D gene unclear. The CDR3 covers 13 residues. Germline V gene data show CDR1 as LNHDA and CDR2 as SQIVND (reference sequence). V gave up 3 bases and J gave up 5 bases, with 8 bases separating them.

This CDR3 reads CAGPRDSTYEQYF. The CDR3 nucleotides are TGCGCCGGCCCAAGGGACTCGACCTACGAGCAGTACTTC. The chain combines TRBV23-1 with TRBJ2-7, with D perhaps TRBD2 (6 bases). TRBV23-1 is flagged as an ORF with uncertain function. Trimming took 11 bases from V and 2 from J, leaving 16 bases between them. CDR3 length: 13 amino acids.

V and J are TRBV11-1 and TRBJ2-1; 9 bases map to TRBD2. The germline gives CDR1 SGHAT, CDR2 FQDESV (reference sequence). V was clipped by 1 base and J by 2 bases; unmatched bases: 6. The length of the CDR3 is 17 residues. The CDR3 is CASSLVMTSGTYNEQFF. The CDR3, as DNA: TGTGCCAGCAGCTTAGTAATGACTAGCGGCACCTACAATGAGCAGTTCTTC. The variable domain in full, completed from reference TRBV11-1 and TRBJ2-1, reads EAEVAQSPRYKITEKSQAVAFWCDPISGHATLYWYRQILGQGPELLVQFQDESVVDDSQLPKDRFSAERLKGVDSTLKIQPAELGDSAMYLCASSLVMTSGTYNEQFFGPGTRLTVL.

This chain links TRBV11-2 with TRBJ2-1; 10 positions match TRBD2. The length of the CDR3 is 17 residues. CDR1 and CDR2 (germline): SGHAT, FQNNGV. J gave up 3 bases and V 1 base, and 6 bases lay outside the gene matches. The CDR3 sequence: CASSLGLAGENYNEQFF. CDR3 coding DNA: TGTGCCAGCAGCTTAGGCCTAGCGGGAGAGAACTACAATGAGCAGTTCTTC.

The CDR3 DNA follows: TGCGCCAGCATGACGGGGACCAAAAACATTCAGTACTTC. Amino acids: CASMTGTKNIQYF. This chain joins TRBV5-1 and TRBJ2-4; TRBD2 is a possible D gene (5 bases). Between the trimmed V and J ends, which lost 6 bases and 2 bases, there was a span of 9 bases. The CDR3 length is 13 residues. Germline values: CDR1 SGHRS, CDR2 YFSETQ.

This sequence joins TRBV5-1 and TRBJ1-2; D remains ambiguous. The length of the CDR3 is 14 residues. V lost 3 bases and J 4 bases, leaving 13 bases between the germline ends. Germline values: CDR1 SGHRS, CDR2 YFSETQ. CDR3 DNA sequence: TGCGCCAGCAGCTCGCACCCAGCGAGCTATGGCTACACCTTC. Translated: CASSSHPASYGYTF.

This clone was picked up a small number of times. The rearrangement links TRBV29-1 to TRBJ1-2; tentatively, D is TRBD1 (6 bases). Trimming removed 6 bases at V and 7 bases at J, with 15 bases between. This CDR3 contains 12 residues. CDR1 SQVTM and CDR2 ANQGSEA come from the germline V gene. The CDR3 DNA reads as TGCAGCGTAAGGCGGGGGCGCGGTGGCTACACCTTC. It codes for CSVRRGRGGYTF.

This clone was counted a single time. The gene calls are TRBV27 and TRBJ2-7; the D is unclear. V lost 1 base, J lost 6 bases, and 4 bases lay in between. There are 11 residues in the CDR3. In germline, CDR1 is MNHEY, CDR2 SMNVEV (reference sequence). The CDR3 sequence is CASSLFGEQYF. The CDR3 region has the DNA TGTGCCAGCAGTTTATTCGGCGAGCAGTACTTC.

This clone was detected only a few times. The V and J genes are TRBV19 and TRBJ1-2, with D possibly being TRBD1 (6 bases). CDR3 length: 15 amino acids. Germline loops: CDR1 LNHDA, CDR2 SQIVND (reference sequence). V lost 3 bases and J lost 2, with 13 bases in between. CDR3 amino acids: CASSIAHRANYGYTF. The CDR3 coding sequence is TGTGCCAGTAGTATTGCCCACAGGGCGAACTATGGCTACACCTTC.

The chain has TRBV7-3 and TRBJ2-1, with TRBD2 identical over 9 bases. The CDR3 is made up of 15 amino acids. V shed 1 base, J shed 4 bases, and the junction held 2 bases outside the gene matches. Looked up from germline, CDR1 is SGHTA and CDR2 is FQGTGA. DNA of the CDR3: TGTGCCAGCAGCTTAAACCTAGCGGGGTACAATGAGCAGTTCTTC. It codes for CASSLNLAGYNEQFF.

For the CDR3, the DNA is TGTGCCAGCAGCCGGACAGGGGCCCCAAGGGAGCAGTACTTC. Translated: CASSRTGAPREQYF. This chain joins TRBV11-1 and TRBJ2-7; 9 bases align to TRBD1. Trimming removed 5 bases from V and 7 bases from J; junction bases left unmatched: 9. CDR3 length equals 14 residues. Germline-derived CDR1 and CDR2 are SGHAT and FQDESV (reference sequence). The variable domain in full, with the rest retrieved from reference TRBV11-1 and TRBJ2-7, is EAEVAQSPRYKITEKSQAVAFWCDPISGHATLYWYRQILGQGPELLVQFQDESVVDDSQLPKDRFSAERLKGVDSTLKIQPAELGDSAMYLCASSRTGAPREQYFGPGTRLTVT.

The genes are TRBV6-5 and TRBJ1-4, with D perhaps TRBD1 (5 bases). The V gene's germline CDR1 is MNHEY and CDR2 SVGAGI. CDR3 size: 14 residues. V lost 5 bases, J lost 7 bases, and 14 bases lay in between. CDR3 DNA sequence: TGTGCCAGCAGTCCCCGGGGGGTCGGTGAAAAACTGTTTTTT. Protein sequence: CASSPRGVGEKLFF.

V usage is TRBV11-2 and J usage is TRBJ2-3, with 10 bases matching TRBD2. V trimming: 5 bases; J trimming: 6 bases; junction bases outside the gene matches: 14. The CDR3 totals 17 residues. From germline, CDR1 is SGHAT and CDR2 FQNNGV. Here the CDR3 DNA reads TGTGCCAGCAGCCGACCTCTTAGCGGGAGGTGGTTGGATACGCAGTATTTT. It translates to CASSRPLSGRWLDTQYF.